The 21 T cell receptor beta chains below come from one sample, sequenced in a study of regulatory T cells in long-lasting Graves disease. Arm-PCR of CDR3 regions and iRepertoire HTBI primers were used to build TCR beta libraries. Via MiXCR, TCRdb re-called the multiplex PCR reads, giving one row per CDR3 protein. The table shows approximately 540,000 distinct CDR3 sequences, with more than 10% occurring only once. Time point of the sample: newly diagnosed GD, antithyroid drugs for less than 3 months. Preparation of the TCR library used RNA extracted from PBMCs. A further study also used this sample, focusing on T cells in Graves' hyperthyroidism and ophthalmopathy.

The material was peripheral blood mononuclear cells (PBMCs), obtained at new diagnosis, from a patient treated with antithyroid drugs. These receptors originate from a woman in her twenties or thirties with Graves disease.

In this sample, this clonotype turned up many times. The chain carries TRBV20-1 and TRBJ2-7; TRBD1 aligns across 9 bases. Losses at the gene ends were 7 bases for V and 5 bases for J; bases not matched to a gene: 12. CDR3 length equals 14 residues. Germline V gene sequence: CDR1 DFQATT, CDR2 SNEGSKA (reference sequence). The CDR3 sequence is CSGLVGTGFDEQYF. The CDR3 nucleotides read TGCAGTGGTTTGGTCGGGACAGGGTTCGACGAGCAGTACTTC.

This clonotype came up many times. This chain joins TRBV12-3 or TRBV12-4 and TRBJ2-7, with 14 positions matching TRBD2. V shed 6 bases, J shed 6 bases, and the junction held 7 bases outside the gene matches. The CDR3 contains 15 residues. In nucleotides, the CDR3 is TGTGCCAGCAGACCGGGACTAGCGGGAGTATCCGAGCAGTACTTC. This sequence encodes CASRPGLAGVSEQYF.

The rearrangement uses TRBV7-9 and TRBJ1-5, with D possibly matching TRBD1 (5 bases). The germline gives CDR1 SEHNR, CDR2 FQNEAQ (reference sequence). Trimming took 3 bases from V and 8 from J, leaving 8 bases between them. The CDR3 totals 12 residues. The CDR3 DNA reads TGTGCCAGCAGCTTGTCGGGGGAGCCCCAGCATTTT. Translated, it gives CASSLSGEPQHF.

The sample holds many counts of this clonotype. The chain has TRBV5-1 and TRBJ2-7; perhaps TRBD1 as D (5 bases). V was shortened by 7 bases and J by 6 bases, with 11 bases between the two germline ends. CDR3 size: 11 residues. Germline V lookup: CDR1 SGHRS, CDR2 YFSETQ. Written as DNA, the CDR3 is TGCGCCAGCCCTCCAAGGGGCGAGCAGTACTTC. It yields the protein CASPPRGEQYF.

The genes are TRBV24-1 and TRBJ2-1, with TRBD1 as a possible D gene (5 bases). The V gene lost 7 bases and the J gene lost 0 bases, with 6 bases spanning the gap. The germline CDR1 and CDR2 sequences are KGHDR and SFDVKD. The CDR3 has 13 amino acids. In DNA form, the CDR3 reads TGTGCCACCAGGGGGCCCTCCTACAATGAGCAGTTCTTC. It yields the protein CATRGPSYNEQFF.

In its sample, this clonotype was seen many times. The rearrangement uses TRBV20-1 and TRBJ2-6; D gene ambiguous. From germline, CDR1 is DFQATT and CDR2 SNEGSKA (reference sequence). The CDR3 has 13 amino acids. With 5 bases removed from V and 0 bases from J, the gap between germline ends came to 5 bases. The CDR3 reads CSAPSSGANVLTF. The DNA for the CDR3 is TGCAGTGCTCCTAGCTCTGGGGCCAACGTCCTGACTTTC.

This clonotype was counted ten times or more. The rearrangement joins TRBV11-1 to TRBJ1-1; 8 bases agree with TRBD1. The CDR3 is 13 residues long. With 5 bases clipped from V and 8 bases from J, the junction kept 7 bases outside the gene matches. The germline CDR1 and CDR2 sequences are SGHAT and FQDESV (reference sequence). The DNA of the CDR3 is TGTGCCAGCAGCCGGACAGGGAACGTGGAAGCTTTCTTT. It is translated as CASSRTGNVEAFF. The variable domain in full, completed from reference TRBV11-1 and TRBJ1-1, reads EAEVAQSPRYKITEKSQAVAFWCDPISGHATLYWYRQILGQGPELLVQFQDESVVDDSQLPKDRFSAERLKGVDSTLKIQPAELGDSAMYLCASSRTGNVEAFFGQGTRLTVV.

The table lists this clonotype with many counts. The chain links TRBV5-1 to TRBJ2-2; D unclear. Per germline, CDR1 SGHRS and CDR2 YFSETQ. Trimming left V 3 bases short and J 8 bases short, with 17 bases between. The CDR3 spans 15 residues. The CDR3 here is CASSSGSTRTGELFF. CDR3 bases: TGCGCCAGCAGCTCCGGGTCGACACGAACTGGGGAGCTGTTTTTT.

This clonotype was seen ten or more times. The V call is TRBV11-2, the J call TRBJ2-7; D not resolved. The V end lost 5 bases, the J end lost 2 bases, and 22 bases lay between the germline ends. CDR1 is SGHAT, CDR2 FQNNGV, per germline. This CDR3 has 17 residues. The CDR3 DNA sequence: TGTGCCAGCAGCCACACGCCAGTACCGAAAAGGGCCTACGAGCAGTACTTC. It encodes CASSHTPVPKRAYEQYF.

This clonotype has only a few counts. This chain joins TRBV20-1 and TRBJ1-1; 9 bases are shared with TRBD1. This CDR3 is built from 12 residues. The V gene end was trimmed by 7 bases and the J gene end by 4 bases; junction bases not matched to a gene: 4. Per germline, CDR1 DFQATT and CDR2 SNEGSKA (reference sequence). The DNA for the CDR3 is TGCAGTGTCGGACAGGGGACCACTGAAGCTTTCTTT. As protein: CSVGQGTTEAFF.

This chain links TRBV6-1 with TRBJ1-6, with no clear D. V lost 7 bases to trimming and J lost 0 bases, with 7 bases between them. CDR1 is MNHNS, CDR2 SASEGT, per germline. CDR3 length: 14 amino acids. CDR3 residues: CASTRGSYNSPLHF. The CDR3 nucleotides read TGTGCCAGCACCCGAGGCTCCTATAATTCACCCCTCCACTTT.

This clonotype was picked up a small number of times. The V and J genes are TRBV11-2 and TRBJ2-7, with TRBD1 matching 12 bases. This CDR3 has 16 amino acids. J was trimmed by 4 bases and V by 3 bases; bases with no gene match: 7. CDR1 is SGHAT, CDR2 FQNNGV, per germline. CDR3 loop: CASSFPGTGGGYEQYF. CDR3 sequence (DNA): TGTGCCAGCAGCTTTCCCGGGACAGGGGGCGGGTACGAGCAGTACTTC.

The table lists this clonotype with many counts. The chain recombines TRBV7-2 with TRBJ1-2; D not certain. The CDR3 spans 15 residues. The germline V and J ends were trimmed by 5 bases and 4 bases, with 17 bases remaining between them. Germline V gene data show CDR1 as SGHTA and CDR2 as FQGNSA. The CDR3 loop is CASSLGKGLFYGYTF. CDR3 DNA: TGTGCCAGCAGCCTGGGTAAAGGATTGTTCTATGGCTACACCTTC.

Many counts were recorded for this clonotype. The gene calls are TRBV28 and TRBJ2-1; 13 nucleotides align to TRBD2. Trimming took 9 bases from V and 6 from J; bases not matched to a gene: 8. The CDR3 is 15 amino acids. In germline, CDR1 is MDHEN, CDR2 SYDVKM. The CDR3 region has the DNA TGTGCCAGTTTACTAGCGGGAGGGGCCCTCAATGAGCAGTTCTTC. Protein sequence: CASLLAGGALNEQFF.

The chain couples TRBV9 to TRBJ1-1; D is undetermined. Germline CDR1 is SGDLS and CDR2 is YYNGEE. V lost 1 base, J lost 1 base, and 8 bases lay in between. The CDR3 contains 14 residues. CDR3 nucleotide sequence: TGTGCCAGCAGCGTAAGTCTACAGAACACTGAAGCTTTCTTT. Translation gives CASSVSLQNTEAFF.

This clonotype was seen repeatedly, ten times or more. This chain links TRBV2 with TRBJ2-1, with 7 nucleotides matching TRBD2. The germline gives CDR1 SNHLY, CDR2 FYNNEI. The CDR3 length is 15 residues. After removal of 7 bases from V and 13 bases from J, the junction contained 19 bases not matched to a gene. CDR3: CASNPPGSAGRDQFF. DNA for the CDR3: TGTGCCAGCAACCCCCCCGGTTCGGCGGGGAGGGACCAGTTCTTC.

This sequence joins TRBV11-2 and TRBJ2-5; 12 bases match TRBD2. With V trimmed by 11 bases and J by 0 bases, 7 bases remained unmatched. The CDR3 runs 15 residues. Looked up from germline, CDR1 is SGHAT and CDR2 is FQNNGV. CDR3 DNA sequence: TGTGCCTGCGCTCCTAGCGGGAGGGACCAAGAGACCCAGTACTTC. Translating gives CACAPSGRDQETQYF.

This clonotype appeared a few times. This chain joins TRBV11-2 and TRBJ2-1; TRBD2 is a possible D gene (6 bases). The germline CDR1 and CDR2 sequences are SGHAT and FQNNGV. CDR3 length: 14 amino acids. Trimming took off 5 bases at V and 4 bases at J, with 12 bases between the two ends. CDR3 sequence (DNA): TGTGCCAGCAGCGACCGCCGGGAGTACAATGAGCAGTTCTTC. Protein sequence: CASSDRREYNEQFF.

The chain carries TRBV9 and TRBJ2-1; 9 nucleotides match TRBD2. The CDR3 has 15 residues. CDR1 SGDLS and CDR2 YYNGEE come from the germline V gene. Losses at the gene ends were 4 bases for V and 2 bases for J; bases not matched to a gene: 4. CDR3 loop: CASSRSGSTYNEQFF. CDR3 DNA: TGTGCCAGCAGCCGTAGCGGGAGCACCTACAATGAGCAGTTCTTC.

The gene calls are TRBV5-4 and TRBJ1-2; the D gene is possibly TRBD1 (5 bases). CDR1 and CDR2 (germline): SGHNT, YYREEE (reference sequence). With 1 base removed from V and 3 bases from J, the gap between germline ends came to 10 bases. This CDR3 region has 14 residues. CDR3 loop: CASSLTGDYYGYTF. The DNA of the CDR3 is TGTGCCAGCAGCTTGACAGGCGACTACTATGGCTACACCTTC.

This clonotype was picked up many times. The V and J genes are TRBV12-3 or TRBV12-4 and TRBJ2-7; 8 positions agree with TRBD1. With 3 bases clipped from V and 6 bases from J, the junction kept 7 bases outside the gene matches. This CDR3 is built from 14 residues. The CDR3 loop reads CASSLVRGLSEQYF. CDR3 in DNA: TGTGCCAGCAGTTTGGTCAGGGGGCTATCCGAGCAGTACTTC.